Listed below are T cell receptor beta chains from one sample, sequenced in a study of T cells in Graves' hyperthyroidism and ophthalmopathy. In TCRdb, the multiplex PCR reads were re-called with MiXCR into one record per CDR3 protein. The sample gives 350,000 to 400,000 distinct CDR3 sequences, around a sixth of which show up once; 40% to 45% is in the top ten. Sequencing used blood. These receptors all come from a man aged 18 to 29 with Graves' ophthalmopathy. The CDR3 runs from the conserved cysteine through the conserved F or W. The order of the fields is clone size, V gene, J gene, D gene, CDR3 DNA, CDR3 protein. D genes are given only for firm matches. Some rows have no size entry. The others give once, few or many, or a class for an expanded clone.

many	TRBV3-1	TRBJ1-6	.	TGTGCCAGCAGCCAAGATCGGGGCAGGTCGAATTCACCCCTCCACTTT	CASSQDRGRSNSPLHF
many	TRBV28	TRBJ2-7	.	TGTGCCAGCAGCCAGCGGGCCTACGAGCAGTACTTC	CASSQRAYEQYF
.	TRBV25-1	TRBJ2-4	.	TGTGCCAGCAGCGCCGGGCCGAGGGATAAGCTAGCCAAAAACATTCAGTACTTC	CASSAGPRDKLAKNIQYF
.	TRBV20-1	TRBJ1-2	TRBD1	TGCAGTGCTAGAGATTACAGGGGTTATGGCTACACCTTC	CSARDYRGYGYTF
.	TRBV13	TRBJ2-1	TRBD1	TGTGCCAGCAGCCGAGGGACAGGGGAGCAGTTCTTC	CASSRGTGEQFF
many	TRBV5-1	TRBJ1-1	.	TGCGCCAGCAGCATCGGGCACGACCATGAAGCTTTCTTT	CASSIGHDHEAFF
few	TRBV3-1	TRBJ2-1	TRBD2	TGTGCCAGCAGCCAAGGGGGCGGGGGGGCTAGAGATGAGCAGTTCTTC	CASSQGGGGARDEQFF
.	TRBV9	TRBJ1-1	TRBD1	TGTGCCAGCAGCGCAGTGGGACAGGGAAACACTGAAGCTTTCTTT	CASSAVGQGNTEAFF
many	TRBV27	TRBJ2-3	.	TGTGCCAGCAGTTTAGGACCGGCAGATACGCAGTATTTT	CASSLGPADTQYF
once	TRBV2	TRBJ1-5	TRBD1	TGTGCCAGCAGTGGCCCAGGGGGTGGCAATCAGCCCCAGCATTTT	CASSGPGGGNQPQHF
many	TRBV13	TRBJ2-7	TRBD1	TGTGCCAGCAGCTTCCGGACAGGAAGGAGCTCCTACGAGCAGTACTTC	CASSFRTGRSSYEQYF
many	TRBV20-1	TRBJ2-1	.	TGCAGTGCTAGGAACGGCAATGAGCAGTTCTTC	CSARNGNEQFF
many	TRBV20-1	TRBJ1-1	.	TGCAGTGCTAGGCGCGCCTACATGAACACTGAAGCTTTCTTT	CSARRAYMNTEAFF
.	TRBV28	TRBJ2-7	.	TGTGCCAGCAGTTTGCAGGCCCCCTACGAGCAGTACTTC	CASSLQAPYEQYF
.	TRBV7-9	TRBJ2-4	TRBD2	TGTGCCAGCAGTCCTACTAGCGGAGCCAAAAACATTCAGTACTTC	CASSPTSGAKNIQYF
.	TRBV5-1	TRBJ2-2	.	TGCGCCAGCTTATCAGGGGCTCCCGGGGAGCTGTTTTTT	CASLSGAPGELFF
.	TRBV28	TRBJ2-7	TRBD2	TGTGCCAGCAAGACTAGCGGTTTCTCCTACGAGCAGTACTTC	CASKTSGFSYEQYF
many	TRBV2	TRBJ2-1	TRBD1	TGTGCCAGCAGTATTGCCGGGACAGGGGTCAATGAGCAGTTCTTC	CASSIAGTGVNEQFF
few	TRBV3-1	TRBJ1-2	.	TGTGCCAGCAGCCAAGGGCCGCTTGGCTACACCTTC	CASSQGPLGYTF
few	TRBV27	TRBJ2-5	.	TGTGCCAGATTGCAAGAGACCCAGTACTTC	CARLQETQYF
.	TRBV19	TRBJ2-6	.	TGTGCCAGTAAGAACGGCCCGGGGGCCAACGTCCTGACTTTC	CASKNGPGANVLTF
many	TRBV2	TRBJ1-4	.	TGTGCCACCAAAAAAGGACAGCCTGCGCTTAATGAAAAACTGTTTTTT	CATKKGQPALNEKLFF
many	TRBV2	TRBJ2-7	TRBD1	TGTGCCAGCAGTGAAGCGCGGACAGGGTCCTACGAGCAGTACTTC	CASSEARTGSYEQYF
many	TRBV10-3	TRBJ2-2	TRBD1	TGTGCCATCAGGGGGACAGCGAACACCGGGGAGCTGTTTTTT	CAIRGTANTGELFF
many	TRBV5-1	TRBJ2-7	TRBD1	TGCGCCAGCAGTTGGGGACAGTCCTACGAGCAGTACTTC	CASSWGQSYEQYF
many	TRBV12-3/TRBV12-4	TRBJ1-5	.	TGTGCCAGCAGTTTTCAACTTAGCAATCAGCCCCAGCATTTT	CASSFQLSNQPQHF
few	TRBV5-1	TRBJ2-2	TRBD1	TGCGCCAGCAGCCCAGACAGGGGGTTAGCCGGGGAGCTGTTTTTT	CASSPDRGLAGELFF
many	TRBV7-9	TRBJ2-7	.	TGTGCCAGCAGCCCATTCGGGGACAACTACGAGCAGTACTTC	CASSPFGDNYEQYF
many	TRBV13	TRBJ1-6	.	TGTGCCAGCAGCTTTAACGTAGAGGCACCCCTCCACTTT	CASSFNVEAPLHF
many	TRBV24-1	TRBJ2-3	TRBD2	TGTGCCACCAGTGACAAAGGACTAGCGGGACCCACAGATACGCAGTATTTT	CATSDKGLAGPTDTQYF
.	TRBV6-1	TRBJ1-1	.	TGTGCCAGCACTCTAGACGTGATGAACACTGAAGCTTTCTTT	CASTLDVMNTEAFF
.	TRBV9	TRBJ1-6	.	TGTGCCAGCAGCGTAGGAGATTCACCCCTCCACTTT	CASSVGDSPLHF
few	TRBV29-1	TRBJ2-1	.	TGCAGCGTGGACACAGCGGAAAGCTCCTACAATGAGCAGTTCTTC	CSVDTAESSYNEQFF
many	TRBV28	TRBJ1-5	TRBD1	TGTGCCAGCAGTTTTCAGGGGGGGTTTCAGCCCCAGCATTTT	CASSFQGGFQPQHF
.	TRBV11-2	TRBJ2-5	.	TGTGCCAGCAGCCCCAGGGAGAAGGAGACCCAGTACTTC	CASSPREKETQYF
many	TRBV6-5	TRBJ2-4	TRBD2	TGTGCCAGCAGTTACTCCCGGGGGGGGGGCCACATTCAGTACTTC	CASSYSRGGGHIQYF
.	TRBV19	TRBJ1-1	.	TGTGCCAGTAGCAAACAGGGGAACACTGAAGCTTTCTTT	CASSKQGNTEAFF